The 7 T cell receptor beta chains listed next were all sequenced from one sample in a study of blood T cell repertoires in COVID-19. TCRdb's table, derived via immunoSEQ multiplex PCR, lists solely in-frame clones and lacks some. Of hundreds of thousands of clones listed, 88% are singletons. Material for sequencing was peripheral blood. These receptors came from a man in his late teens or twenties with active or convalescent COVID-19.

The V call is TRBV12-5, the J call TRBJ2-1, with 7 bases identical to TRBD1. Per the germline V gene, CDR1 is LGHNT and CDR2 is FRNRAP. CDR3 length: 16 amino acids. V lost 7 bases to trimming and J lost 7 bases; unmatched junction nucleotides: 16. The CDR3 DNA reads TGTGCTAGTGAATTTCCCCCCGGACAGGTGACTAATGAGCAGTTCTTC. This gives the protein CASEFPPGQVTNEQFF.

The CDR3 DNA is TGTGCCAGTAGTGATAACAGGGGTATCGATTCACCCCTCCACTTT. This sequence encodes CASSDNRGIDSPLHF. This chain uses TRBV19 with TRBJ1-6, with 7 bases identical to TRBD1. The CDR3 is 15 residues long. Germline V lookup: CDR1 LNHDA, CDR2 SQIVND (reference sequence). The trim removed 5 bases at V and 8 bases at J, leaving 9 bases unmatched. The complete variable domain, with remaining parts taken from reference TRBV19 and TRBJ1-6, reads DGGITQSPKYLFRKEGQNVTLSCEQNLNHDAMYWYRQDPGQGLRLIYYSQIVNDFQKGDIAEGYSVSREKKESFPLTVTSAQKNPTAFYLCASSDNRGIDSPLHFGNGTRLTVT.

The rearrangement uses TRBV19 and TRBJ1-5; a weak D match, TRBD1 (5 bases). The CDR3 extends over 12 amino acids. V dropped 10 bases and J dropped 6 bases, with 13 bases sitting between them. Germline V gene data show CDR1 as LNHDA and CDR2 as SQIVND (reference sequence). The CDR3 bases are TGTGCCACAGCCCGGGGGAGTCAGCCCCAGCATTTT. It yields the protein CATARGSQPQHF.

The table lists this clone with a few counts. This rearrangement joins TRBV11-2 to TRBJ1-4; possibly TRBD1 for D (5 bases). Between the trimmed V and J ends, which lost 10 bases and 7 bases, there was a span of 25 bases. The CDR3 runs 16 residues. Germline V gives CDR1 SGHAT, CDR2 FQNNGV. The CDR3 protein is CATRRAGRGLGEKLFF. For the CDR3, the DNA is TGTGCCACCCGGCGGGCAGGGAGGGGCCTAGGTGAAAAACTGTTTTTT.

The genes are TRBV9 and TRBJ1-2; possible D gene TRBD1, 5 bases. Between the trimmed V and J ends, which lost 0 bases and 6 bases, there was a span of 12 bases. The CDR3 has 14 residues. Germline lookup yields CDR1 SGDLS and CDR2 YYNGEE. The CDR3 sequence is CASSVDAGGDGYTF. The CDR3 nucleotides read TGTGCCAGCAGCGTAGACGCTGGGGGGGATGGCTACACCTTC. Full variable domain (missing parts from reference TRBV9 and TRBJ1-2): DSGVTQTPKHLITATGQRVTLRCSPRSGDLSVYWYQQSLDQGLQFLIQYYNGEERAKGNILERFSAQQFPDLHSELNLSSLELGDSALYFCASSVDAGGDGYTFGSGTRLTVV.

This rearrangement joins TRBV6-5 to TRBJ1-5, with 9 bases matching TRBD1. CDR1 and CDR2 from the germline V gene are MNHEY and SVGAGI. This CDR3 is 12 amino acids long. Losses at the gene ends were 8 bases for V and 6 bases for J; bases not matched to a gene: 2. The CDR3 protein is CASGQGIQPQHF. The DNA of the CDR3 is TGTGCCAGCGGACAGGGGATTCAGCCCCAGCATTTT.

V and J are TRBV5-5 and TRBJ2-2; 8 nucleotides agree with TRBD1. V shed 4 bases, J shed 9 bases, and the junction held 8 bases outside the gene matches. The CDR3 runs to 14 residues. Germline V gene sequence: CDR1 SGHKS, CDR2 YYEKEE (reference sequence). The CDR3 sequence is CASSPGQGSRELFF. DNA of the CDR3: TGTGCCAGCAGCCCCGGACAGGGTAGTCGGGAGCTGTTTTTT.